What follows is one T cell receptor (beta chain) and its context. Its antigen remains unidentified. Gene labels here are mouse ones. The CDR3 end lies 4 residues beyond the end of the read and is filled in from the germline J gene. These data come from a study of CD8+ T cells in alopecia areata. Whole-study findings and limits: Lesional scalp exceeded normal scalp in clonality, especially in alopecia totalis/universalis.

Extracted RNA was reverse transcribed, and the resulting cDNA served as sequencing template. Here immunoSEQ multiplex PCR was the method, and the copy in TCRdb shows in-frame clones only, minus some. The repertoire consists of over 250,000 clones, none detected only once. Sorting of pooled cutaneous lymph node cells was based on CD4, CD8alpha, NKG2D, NKG2ACE and other markers. Germline-derived CDR1 and CDR2 are NSQYPW and LRSPGD (reference sequence). The CDR3 consists of 13 residues. Unmatched junction bases numbered 2, after V lost 6 bases and J lost 2 bases. Sequenced input: CD4+ T cells sorted from a lymph node. The chain links TRBV1 to TRBJ2-4; 7 bases agree with TRBD1. The receptor comes from a C3H/HeJ mouse with alopecia areata. The MHC haplotype recorded for the strain is H2-k. The CDR3 loop reads CTCRGQNQNTLYF. The CDR3 bases that were read are TGCACCTGCAGGGGACAGAATCAAAAC.